The clone carrying this T cell receptor (beta chain) was detected a few times. Its antigen is not known. These data are taken from a study of CD8+CD57+ T cells in acquired aplastic anemia. Study details: Recorded DNA amounts for sorted CD4+ and CD8+ cells had an average of about 3.5 ug. Sequencing produced an average of about 10 million reads per healthy donor for CD4+ cells. Whole-study findings and limits: Patients and controls had in common 25 to 35 CD8+ CDR3 sequences. CD8+ Simpson's diversity did not differ significantly between patients and controls.

Genomic DNA served as template for TCR beta VDJ and CDR3 profiling. TCRdb passed the reads through MiXCR, listing each CDR3 protein once. Here the sample spans fewer than 70,000 distinct CDR3 sequences, around half being singletons. The CDR3 loop spans 12 amino acids. V gave up 6 bases and J gave up 5 bases, with 10 bases separating them. The germline V gene has CDR1 LNHDA and CDR2 SQIVND (reference sequence). This receptor was identified in a human donor in good health, serving as a control. Input material: sorted CD4+, CD8+, or CD8+CD57+ T cells (not recorded which) from PBMCs. V usage is TRBV19 and J usage is TRBJ2-5; D gene unclear. The CDR3, as DNA: TGTGCCAGTAGCGAGCTGAGGGAGACCCAGTACTTC. It encodes CASSELRETQYF.